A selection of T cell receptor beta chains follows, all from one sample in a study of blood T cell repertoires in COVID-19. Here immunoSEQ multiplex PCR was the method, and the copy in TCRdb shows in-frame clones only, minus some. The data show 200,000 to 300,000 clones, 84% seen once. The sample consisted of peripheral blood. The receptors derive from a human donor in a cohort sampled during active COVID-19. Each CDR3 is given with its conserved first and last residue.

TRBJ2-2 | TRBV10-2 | CASIPTRHTGELFF
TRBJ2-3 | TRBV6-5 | CASAPRLDTDTQYF
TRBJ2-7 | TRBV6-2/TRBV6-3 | CASSSPGQSYEQYF
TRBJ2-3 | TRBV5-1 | CASSLASGGKDTQYF
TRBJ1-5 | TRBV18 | CASSPSTGGINQPQHF
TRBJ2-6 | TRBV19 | CASSTFRETGANVLTF
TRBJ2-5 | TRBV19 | CASNTGGGETQYF
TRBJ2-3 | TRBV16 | CASSQSIQGPDTQYF
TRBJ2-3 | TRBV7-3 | CASSSAGTSTDTQYF
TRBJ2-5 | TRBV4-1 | CASSPAGTGGPETQYF
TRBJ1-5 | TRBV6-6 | CATTQGARQPQHF
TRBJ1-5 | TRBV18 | CASWEQGSNQLQHF
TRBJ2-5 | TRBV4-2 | CASSPRDSSGSGETQYF
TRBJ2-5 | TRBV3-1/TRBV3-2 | CASSQGWTAQETQYF
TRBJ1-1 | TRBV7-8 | CASSQGQGGTEAFF
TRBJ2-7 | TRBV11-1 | CASSPRIRQVGNEQYF
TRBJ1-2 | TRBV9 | CASSVLPDRAPYGYTF
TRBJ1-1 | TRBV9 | CASSAQVLNTEAFF
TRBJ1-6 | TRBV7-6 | CASSLGQNNSPLHF
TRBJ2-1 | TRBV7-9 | CASSQRTSGSNEQFF
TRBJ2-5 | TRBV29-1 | CSPVQGETQYF
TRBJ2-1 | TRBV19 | CASSIRGGGSYNEQFF
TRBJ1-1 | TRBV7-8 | CASSSKGGGSTEAFF
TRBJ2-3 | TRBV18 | CASSWGGTQYF
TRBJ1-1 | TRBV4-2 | CASSLRGGANTEAFF
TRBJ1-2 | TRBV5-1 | CASSTGQGAFGYTF
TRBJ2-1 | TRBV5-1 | CASSYQGSYNEQFF
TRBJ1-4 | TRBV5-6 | CASSFRGVEKLFF
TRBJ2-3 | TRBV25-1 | CASSESSGGTYDTQYF
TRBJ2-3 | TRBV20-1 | CSASDRGTQYF
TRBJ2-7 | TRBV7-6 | CASSLGPGQHYEQYF
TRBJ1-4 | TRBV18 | CASSPRQGTTNEKLFF
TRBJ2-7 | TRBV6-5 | CASSYSTGVQQYF
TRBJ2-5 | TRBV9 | CASSLGQGFRETQYF
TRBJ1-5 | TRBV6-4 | CASGQQPASSHQPQHF